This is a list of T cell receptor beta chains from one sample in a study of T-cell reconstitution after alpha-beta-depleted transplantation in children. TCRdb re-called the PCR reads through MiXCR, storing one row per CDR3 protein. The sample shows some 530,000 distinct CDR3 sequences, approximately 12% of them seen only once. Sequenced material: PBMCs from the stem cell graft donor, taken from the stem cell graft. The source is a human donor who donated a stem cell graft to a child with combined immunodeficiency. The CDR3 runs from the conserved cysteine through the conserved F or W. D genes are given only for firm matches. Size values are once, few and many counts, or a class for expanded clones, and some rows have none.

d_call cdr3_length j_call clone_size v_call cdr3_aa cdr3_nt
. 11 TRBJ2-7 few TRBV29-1 CSVARNYEQYF TGCAGCGTCGCCCGAAACTACGAGCAGTACTTC
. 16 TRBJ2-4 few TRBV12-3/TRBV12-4 CASSPPEGVAKNIQYF TGTGCCAGCAGCCCCCCCGAGGGGGTAGCCAAAAACATTCAGTACTTC
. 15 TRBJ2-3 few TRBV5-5 CASSLSMRGTDTQYF TGTGCCAGCAGCTTGAGTATGCGGGGCACAGATACGCAGTATTTT
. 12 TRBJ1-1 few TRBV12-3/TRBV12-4 CASRLGNTEAFF TGTGCCAGCCGCCTAGGGAACACTGAAGCTTTCTTT
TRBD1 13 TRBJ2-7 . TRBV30 CAWSPDRGHEQYF TGTGCCTGGAGTCCGGACAGGGGTCACGAGCAGTACTTC
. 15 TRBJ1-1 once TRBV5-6 CASRLGPHTGTEAFF TGTGCCAGCAGGCTCGGGCCGCACACGGGCACTGAAGCTTTCTTT
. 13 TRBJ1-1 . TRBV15 CATSTLTRPLAFF TGTGCCACCAGCACTTTGACCCGACCTCTAGCTTTCTTT
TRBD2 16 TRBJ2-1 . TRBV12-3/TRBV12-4 CASSGLAGGPDNEQFF TGTGCCAGCTCGGGACTAGCGGGGGGGCCCGACAATGAGCAGTTCTTC
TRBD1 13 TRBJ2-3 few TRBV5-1 CASSLARDRGPYF TGCGCCAGCAGCTTGGCCCGGGACAGGGGACCGTATTTT
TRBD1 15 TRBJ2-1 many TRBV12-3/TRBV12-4 CASSLRTGGIDEQFF TGTGCCAGCAGTCTAAGGACAGGGGGCATAGATGAGCAGTTCTTC
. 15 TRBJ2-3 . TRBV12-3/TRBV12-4 CASSSGLSSTDTQYF TGTGCCAGCAGTTCCGGGCTTTCTAGCACAGATACGCAGTATTTT
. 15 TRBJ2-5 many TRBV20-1 CSAERRDGGIETQYF TGCAGTGCTGAGAGGAGAGACGGTGGCATAGAGACCCAGTACTTC
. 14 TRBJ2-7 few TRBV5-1 CASSLAQGGSEQYF TGCGCCAGCAGCTTGGCACAGGGGGGGAGCGAGCAGTACTTC
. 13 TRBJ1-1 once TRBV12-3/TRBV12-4 CASSLGVSTEAFF TGTGCCAGCAGTTTAGGAGTGAGCACTGAAGCTTTCTTT
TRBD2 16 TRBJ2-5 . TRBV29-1 CSVEDQAGLAVETQYF TGCAGCGTTGAAGATCAGGCGGGACTAGCGGTAGAGACCCAGTACTTC
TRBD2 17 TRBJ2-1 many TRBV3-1 CASSPRLASRSYNEQFF TGTGCCAGCAGCCCAAGACTAGCTTCCCGTTCCTACAATGAGCAGTTCTTC
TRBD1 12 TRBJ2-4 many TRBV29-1 CSGGTAQNIQYF TGCAGCGGAGGGACAGCTCAAAACATTCAGTACTTC
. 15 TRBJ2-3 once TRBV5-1 CASSLDRDRTDTQYF TGCGCCAGCAGCTTGGACAGAGACCGCACAGATACGCAGTATTTT
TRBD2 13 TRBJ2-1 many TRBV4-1 CASSQRGGNEQFF TGCGCCAGCAGCCAGCGGGGGGGCAATGAGCAGTTCTTC
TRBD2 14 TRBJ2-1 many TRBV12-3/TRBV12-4 CASRVAGSASEQFF TGTGCCAGCAGGGTAGCGGGTTCAGCCTCTGAGCAGTTCTTC
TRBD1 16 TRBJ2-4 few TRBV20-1 CSAPAGQGAQLNIQYF TGCAGTGCCCCCGCGGGACAGGGGGCCCAACTAAACATTCAGTACTTC
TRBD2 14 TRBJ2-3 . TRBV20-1 CSVLPSGRGDTQYF TGCAGTGTCCTCCCTAGCGGGAGAGGGGATACGCAGTATTTT